This record looks at one T cell receptor beta chain sequence and its context. The target antigen is unknown. In germline, CDR1 is SGHTA, CDR2 FQGNSA. V lost 5 bases, J lost 2 bases, and 10 bases lay in between. CDR3 length: 14 residues. The PCR contained 60 Vbeta and 13 Jbeta primers. Sequencing was performed with immunoSEQ multiplex PCR; in TCRdb, only in-frame clones are kept and a portion is missing. Of fewer than 250,000 clones in the sample, more than 75% were seen once. This entry belongs to a study of cytomegalovirus exposure and HLA in healthy donors. Study in general: Of about 390 genotyped donors, about 80% grouped in the Caucasian-associated ancestry cluster. Whole-study results and caveats: In a later analysis, DRB1 alleles had the most associated TCRs; HLA-C alleles the fewest. In vitro, three CMV-associated chains proved specific for CMV antigens. The authors later linked a missense DCLRE1C variant to TCR beta V- and J-gene trimming.

The rearrangement uses TRBV7-2 and TRBJ1-5; D might be TRBD1 (5 bases). The TCR comes from a human donor in good health. Sequencing was performed on PBMCs. CDR3 residues: CASSPQGGNQPQHF. The CDR3 DNA is TGTGCCAGCAGCCCGCAGGGTGGCAATCAGCCCCAGCATTTT.